This TCR beta chain emerged from a study of T cells in localized non-small cell lung cancer. Libraries were prepared by immunoSEQ multiplex PCR; TCRdb keeps only in-frame clonotypes and omits some of them. The data hold some 30,000 clones, with approximately 91% observed a single time. The germline V gene encodes CDR1 SGHDN and CDR2 FVKESK. CDR3 length: 13 amino acids. V was cut by 0 bases and J by 6 bases, with 5 bases left in between. This specimen was PBMCs, taken before any cancer treatment. V gene TRBV14 combines with J gene TRBJ2-2; D is ambiguous. The source of this sequence is a man aged 35-69 years with stage II lung adenocarcinoma. Written as DNA, the CDR3 is TGTGCCAGCAGCCAAGATCTCGCCGGGGAGCTGTTTTTT. Amino acids: CASSQDLAGELFF.